This is a list of T cell receptor beta chains from one sample in a study of cytomegalovirus exposure and HLA in healthy donors. Assay: immunoSEQ multiplex PCR; the TCRdb copy retains only in-frame clones and omits some. The table lists around 150,000 clones, less than 90% of them singletons. Sequenced: PBMCs. Every receptor here comes from a man aged 50-60 years in good health and CMV-seropositive. The CDR3 runs from the conserved cysteine through the conserved F or W. A D gene is named only where the DNA matches it firmly.

d_gene: NA; len: 16; v_gene: TRBV5-1; j_gene: TRBJ2-2; CDR3aa: CASSLRPQGNTGELFF; CDR3nt: TGCGCCAGCAGCTTGCGTCCTCAGGGAAACACCGGGGAGCTGTTTTTT
d_gene: NA; len: 13; v_gene: TRBV18; j_gene: TRBJ2-7; CDR3aa: CASSTTLGYEQYF; CDR3nt: TGTGCCAGCTCAACCACTCTTGGTTACGAGCAGTACTTC
d_gene: NA; len: 16; v_gene: TRBV6-5; j_gene: TRBJ1-2; CDR3aa: CASSYPGVSGLDGYTF; CDR3nt: TGTGCCAGCAGTTACCCGGGGGTTAGTGGCTTAGATGGCTACACCTTC
d_gene: TRBD2; len: 14; v_gene: TRBV6-1; j_gene: TRBJ2-7; CDR3aa: CASMRESGSWEQYF; CDR3nt: TGTGCCAGCATGCGAGAAAGCGGGAGTTGGGAGCAGTACTTC
d_gene: TRBD2; len: 15; v_gene: TRBV11-1; j_gene: TRBJ2-3; CDR3aa: CASSRLAGSTDTQYF; CDR3nt: TGTGCCAGCAGCCGACTAGCAGGGAGCACAGATACGCAGTATTTT
d_gene: NA; len: 16; v_gene: TRBV18; j_gene: TRBJ1-5; CDR3aa: CASSPRGVGGNQPQHF; CDR3nt: TGTGCCAGCTCACCACGTGGGGTAGGGGGCAATCAGCCCCAGCATTTT
d_gene: TRBD1; len: 15; v_gene: TRBV6-1; j_gene: TRBJ1-2; CDR3aa: CASSARDRGLYGYTF; CDR3nt: TGTGCCAGCAGTGCCCGGGACAGGGGGCTCTATGGCTACACCTTC
d_gene: NA; len: 14; v_gene: TRBV7-3; j_gene: TRBJ2-1; CDR3aa: CASSLTGQGNEQFF; CDR3nt: TGTGCCAGCAGCTTAACGGGACAAGGCAATGAGCAGTTCTTC
d_gene: TRBD1; len: 14; v_gene: TRBV2; j_gene: TRBJ1-1; CDR3aa: CASSEPQGATEAFF; CDR3nt: TGTGCCAGCAGTGAGCCCCAGGGGGCCACTGAAGCTTTCTTT
d_gene: TRBD1; len: 17; v_gene: TRBV4-2; j_gene: TRBJ1-1; CDR3aa: CASSQVGTGARNTEAFF; CDR3nt: TGTGCCAGCAGCCAAGTTGGGACAGGGGCAAGGAACACTGAAGCTTTCTTT
d_gene: TRBD1; len: 16; v_gene: TRBV6-4; j_gene: TRBJ1-2; CDR3aa: CASSDSPGQGIGGYTF; CDR3nt: TGTGCCAGCAGTGACTCGCCGGGACAGGGGATTGGTGGCTACACCTTC
d_gene: NA; len: 12; v_gene: TRBV27; j_gene: TRBJ2-1; CDR3aa: CASRLKYNEQFF; CDR3nt: TGTGCCAGTAGACTCAAATACAATGAGCAGTTCTTC
d_gene: TRBD1; len: 16; v_gene: TRBV28; j_gene: TRBJ2-4; CDR3aa: CASSLRTGVTKNIQYF; CDR3nt: TGTGCCAGCAGTTTAAGGACAGGGGTAACCAAAAACATTCAGTACTTC